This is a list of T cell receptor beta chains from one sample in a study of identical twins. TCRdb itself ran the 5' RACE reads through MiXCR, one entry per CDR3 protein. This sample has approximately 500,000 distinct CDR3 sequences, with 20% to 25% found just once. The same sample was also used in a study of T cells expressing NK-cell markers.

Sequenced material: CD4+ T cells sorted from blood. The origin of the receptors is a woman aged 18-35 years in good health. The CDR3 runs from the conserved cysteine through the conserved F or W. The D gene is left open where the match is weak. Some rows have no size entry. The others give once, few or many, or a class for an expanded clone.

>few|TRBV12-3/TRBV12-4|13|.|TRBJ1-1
CASELRGVTEAFF
TGTGCCAGCGAGTTAAGAGGGGTCACTGAAGCTTTCTTT
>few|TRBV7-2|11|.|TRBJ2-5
CASSFVRTQYF
TGTGCCAGCAGCTTCGTTCGGACCCAGTACTTC
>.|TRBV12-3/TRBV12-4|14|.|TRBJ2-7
CASSLEARVRAQYF
TGTGCCAGCAGTTTAGAGGCCCGAGTACGAGCGCAGTACTTC
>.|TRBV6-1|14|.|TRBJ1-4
CASSRGSLNEKLFF
TGTGCCAGCAGCCGAGGTTCGCTTAATGAAAAACTGTTTTTT
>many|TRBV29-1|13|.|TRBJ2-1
CSVRESSYNEQFF
TGCAGCGTTCGGGAGAGCTCCTACAATGAGCAGTTCTTC
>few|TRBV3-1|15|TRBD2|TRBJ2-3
CASSPRTSGSDTQYF
TGTGCCAGCAGCCCTAGGACTAGCGGGAGCGATACGCAGTATTTT
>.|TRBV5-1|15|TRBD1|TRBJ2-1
CASLIPGTGNNEQFF
TGCGCCAGCCTAATCCCCGGGACAGGGAACAATGAGCAGTTCTTC
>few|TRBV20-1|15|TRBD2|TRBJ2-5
CSAPRTSSIQETQYF
TGCAGTGCCCCCCGGACTAGCAGCATCCAAGAGACCCAGTACTTC
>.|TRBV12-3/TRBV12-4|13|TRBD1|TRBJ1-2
CASSLQGDYGYTF
TGTGCCAGCAGTTTACAGGGGGACTATGGCTACACCTTC
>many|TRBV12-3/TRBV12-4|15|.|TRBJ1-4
CASSPHSIIGEKLFF
TGTGCCAGCAGTCCTCACAGCATTATTGGTGAAAAACTGTTTTTT
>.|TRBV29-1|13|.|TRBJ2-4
CSVDIGRENIQYF
TGCAGCGTTGACATCGGTAGAGAAAACATTCAGTACTTC
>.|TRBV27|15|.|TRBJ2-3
CASSSGNRITDTQYF
TGTGCCAGCAGTTCCGGGAACAGGATCACAGATACGCAGTATTTT
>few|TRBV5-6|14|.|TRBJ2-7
CASSGGALIDEQYF
TGTGCCAGCAGTGGTGGGGCCCTCATAGACGAGCAGTACTTC
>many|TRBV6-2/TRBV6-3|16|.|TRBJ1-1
CASSYPSGGVNTEAFF
TGTGCCAGCAGTTACCCATCAGGAGGGGTGAACACTGAAGCTTTCTTT
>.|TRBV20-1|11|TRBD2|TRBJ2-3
CSAPGGDTQYF
TGCAGTGCTCCCGGGGGGGATACGCAGTATTTT
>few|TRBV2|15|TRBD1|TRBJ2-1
CASCRDRELVGEQFF
TGTGCCAGCTGTCGGGACAGGGAATTGGTTGGTGAGCAGTTCTTC
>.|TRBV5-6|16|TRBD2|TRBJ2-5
CASSAPHTSGKETQYF
TGTGCCAGCAGCGCTCCCCACACTAGCGGAAAAGAGACCCAGTACTTC
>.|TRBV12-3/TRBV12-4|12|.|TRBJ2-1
CASSLRGFEQFF
TGTGCCAGCAGTTTACGGGGATTTGAGCAGTTCTTC
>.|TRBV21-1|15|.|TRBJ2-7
CAEARGLAGTYEQYF
TGTGCCGAAGCTCGGGGACTAGCGGGGACCTACGAGCAGTACTTC
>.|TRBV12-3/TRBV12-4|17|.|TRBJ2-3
CASSLQQGYNEKDTQYF
TGTGCCAGCAGTCTCCAACAGGGTTACAATGAGAAAGATACGCAGTATTTT
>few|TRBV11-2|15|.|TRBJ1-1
CASSLGRDWGTEAFF
TGTGCCAGCAGCTTAGGCAGGGATTGGGGCACTGAAGCTTTCTTT
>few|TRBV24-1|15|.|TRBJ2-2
CATSDPSRPNGELFF
TGTGCCACCAGTGATCCCAGTCGGCCGAACGGGGAGCTGTTTTTT
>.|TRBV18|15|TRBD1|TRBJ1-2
CASSPSTGGAYGYTF
TGTGCCAGCTCACCGTCAACAGGGGGAGCCTATGGCTACACCTTC
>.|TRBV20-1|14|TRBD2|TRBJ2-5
CSANLAGVEETQYF
TGCAGTGCTAATCTAGCGGGAGTGGAAGAGACCCAGTACTTC
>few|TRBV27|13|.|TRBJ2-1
CASSLLTGPEQFF
TGTGCCAGCAGTTTACTGACGGGGCCTGAGCAGTTCTTC
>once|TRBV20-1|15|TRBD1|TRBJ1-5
CSVTSGGLVNQPQHF
TGCAGTGTTACTTCAGGGGGCCTCGTAAATCAGCCCCAGCATTTT